The source of this T cell receptor (beta chain) is a study of response to subunit inactivated influenza vaccine (dated by TCRdb to the late 2010s). General notes on the study: The study used deep quantitative T cell receptor repertoire profiling to track responses to a trivalent subunit inactivated influenza vaccine.

From cysteine to phenylalanine, the CDR3 is 15 amino acids long. The read is trimmed to its CDR3 DNA, 45 bases read in frame from base 1. Trimming accounts for 9 bases at V and 6 bases at J, while the number of junction bases matched to no gene is 12. CDR1 and CDR2 were assigned from the germline V gene (reference sequence) as PRHDT and FYEKMQ. Paper-wide results and their limitations: The authors proposed that each seasonal influenza vaccination may bring in only a limited number of new T cells.

Library method: RT-PCR. The instrument given in TCRdb is Illumina HiSeq 2500. TCRdb cleaned the public reads at Q25 with fastp, built clones with MiXCR and kept in-frame beta chains. Identical CDR3 proteins give one entry, which carries the most common genes and DNA. Recorded for this sample are around 520,000 distinct CDR3 sequences; over 9.5% of them occurred a single time. About a tenth of the sample is held by the ten biggest clonotypes. This clonotype was recorded a few times. Its recognized antigen is unknown. No quality values exist for individual bases; no much larger clone is one base distant.

Sequences were derived from PBMCs from blood, sampled on the day of vaccination. The chain couples TRBV13 to TRBJ2-3; 10 central nucleotides agree with TRBD2. This receptor was taken from a man in his fifties or sixties who received an inactivated influenza vaccine. Donor details come from another sample of the same person, matched by shared clones. The nucleotides are TGTGCCAGTAACCCTAGCGGGGGCCACGGGGATACGCAGTATTTT. Its protein reads: CASNPSGGHGDTQYF.